This T cell receptor (beta chain) derives from a study of blood T cell repertoires in COVID-19. TCRdb keeps only in-frame clones here, not all; method: immunoSEQ multiplex PCR. The table includes about 210,000 clones, about nine tenths detected once. The sequenced material came from peripheral blood. The sequence was collected from a woman between 40 and 50 years old with acute or convalescent COVID-19.

CDR3 nucleotide sequence: TGTGCCAGCTCACGTTCGGGCGGGCAGCCCCAGCATTTT. It codes for CASSRSGGQPQHF. This chain uses TRBV18 with TRBJ1-5; D is uncertain. The germline V gene has CDR1 KGHSH and CDR2 LQKENI. V was pared by 4 bases and J by 7 bases, with 11 bases between. This CDR3 is 13 amino acids long.